This entry is about one T cell receptor beta chain. Its recognized antigen is unknown. Base qualities are not at hand, and no much larger clone is one base apart. This sample stems from a study of beta chain features in type 1 diabetes (dated by TCRdb to the late 2010s). Looking at the study overall: No differences in mean age, gender distribution, total cell number or subset yield were found between patients and healthy donors. Whereas all 30 or so donors provided naive and central memory subsets, regulatory and stem cell-like memory subsets were isolated from just 8 patients and about 8 healthy donors. A total of approximately 110,000,000 sorted cells were examined across all samples, and a strong correlation was observed between cell number per subset and RNA yield. The study compared TCRB repertoires of sorted circulating CD4+ T cell subsets between recently diagnosed type 1 diabetes patients and matched healthy donors.

The entire isolated RNA was reverse transcribed using the High Capacity cDNA Reverse Transcription Kit, and thus expressed TCRB transcripts were sequenced. Survey-depth immunoSEQ sequencing was performed on stem cell-like memory T cell samples, with an average of roughly 1 million total reads per sample. After sorted cells were lysed in RLT buffer, RNA was extracted with DNase-treated RNeasy Micro or Mini kits, with the choice depending on cell number. Each cell subset was processed separately to prevent cross-contamination, with patient and healthy donor samples processed together. Using the immunoSEQ multiplex PCR, TCRB sequences were amplified from cDNA into 87-bp fragments spanning the CDR3 region. Sequencing of the amplicons was done on the Illumina HiSeq platform. In the paper's pipeline: Synthetic template baselines were used to correct PCR bias computationally, reads within Hamming distance 2 were collapsed, and singletons that could not be merged were discarded. Reads were aligned to IMGT to assign V, D and J genes, CDR3 length, and insertions or deletions at six rearrangement sites. Clonotype counts were normalized to sorted cell number within each subset before computing true diversity and Gini coefficients with the tcR R package. The overlap coefficient, calculated on TCRB nucleotide sequences, was used to quantify repertoire sharing. Held by TCRdb, this immuneACCESS table contains in-frame sequences only and omits some clones. Under half of the omission traces to an unresolved V gene where checked; the cause of the rest is unknown. The DNA gave D and trimming, while V, J and clone size come from that table. The table for this sample lists approximately 110,000 clones; roughly 43% of them were counted only once. The ten largest clones represent over 0.065% of the sample.

Each donor gave one peripheral blood draw, around 0.12 L on average, collected into heparinised tubes. Using a panel that included CD45RO, CCR7, CD25, CD127, CD95 and CD27, naive, central memory, regulatory and stem cell-like memory CD4+ T cells were sorted on a BD FACSAria II. Purity was above 95% for every sorted population. PBMCs were isolated right away by Lymphoprep density gradient centrifugation and were stained directly, without culture. So that batch effects would be minimized, each experiment stained and sorted samples in pairs, pairing one healthy donor with one patient. On the study overall, not on this receptor specifically: The naive, central memory and regulatory TCRB repertoires appeared to resemble one another more closely among patients than among healthy donors. A moderate but significant shortening of TCRB CDR3 length was observed in type 1 diabetes patients in all four CD4+ subsets. Because cDNA was sequenced instead of genomic DNA, highly expressing activated cells could be over-represented, though the groups showed no difference in activation or CD3 levels. Fewer insertions and more nucleotide deletions at VDJ recombination sites were observed in patients with type 1 diabetes, implying thymic rearrangement abnormalities. PCR might favor shorter templates, but patient and control samples were amplified and corrected together, so any skew would affect both groups equally. Only small numbers of individuals were included in the HLA sub-analyses, which left unresolved whether HLA type had any influence on TCRB rearrangement.

Sequences SNHLY (CDR1) and FYNNEI (CDR2) are obtained from the germline V gene. CDR3 length: 15 amino acids, cysteine to phenylalanine. Here the CDR3 DNA is all that survives: 45 bases in frame from base 1. Ends trimmed: V by 7 bases, J by 4 bases; bases unmatched to a gene: 11. The chain is assembled from TRBV2 and TRBJ2-3, and TRBD2 aligns with 7 junction nucleotides. Material: stem cell memory CD4+ T cells from blood. The sample's cell subset or site, from its label and the paper: stem cell-like memory CD4+ T cells. The sequence derives from a woman under 30 in good health. Read as DNA, the sequence is TGTGCCAGCAAACGAATGGAAGGGAGGGCAGATACGCAGTATTTT. Translated, this is CASKRMEGRADTQYF.